This TCR beta chain was identified during a study of OX40 agonist ivuxolimab in advanced cancers. On the study more broadly: Dose-escalation subjects each had hepatocellular carcinoma, melanoma, renal cell or head and neck cancer.

Produced via immunoSEQ multiplex PCR; TCRdb's table is partial and in-frame only. Of about 16,000 clones detected, about four fifths appear once; the ten largest clones hold roughly an eighth. V trimming: 5 bases; J trimming: 3 bases; junction bases outside the gene matches: 4. Looked up from germline, CDR1 is MNHEY and CDR2 is SMNVEV (reference sequence). The CDR3 spans 15 residues. Concerning this clone: Its antigen is as yet unknown.

Findings and limits, study-wide: At 0.1 to 3.0 mg/kg and by week 6, clonal expansion occurred in CD4+ and CD8+ blood T cells.

The source was CD4+ or CD8+ T cells sorted from blood, collected in a trial of the OX40 agonist ivuxolimab. The clonotype originates from an adult with an advanced solid tumor such as melanoma, head and neck, liver or kidney cancer. The chain joins TRBV27 to TRBJ2-7; 13 nucleotides match TRBD2. CDR3 DNA sequence: TGTGCCAGCAGTGGGACTAGCGGGACTTTCTACGAGCAGTACTTC. This encodes CASSGTSGTFYEQYF.